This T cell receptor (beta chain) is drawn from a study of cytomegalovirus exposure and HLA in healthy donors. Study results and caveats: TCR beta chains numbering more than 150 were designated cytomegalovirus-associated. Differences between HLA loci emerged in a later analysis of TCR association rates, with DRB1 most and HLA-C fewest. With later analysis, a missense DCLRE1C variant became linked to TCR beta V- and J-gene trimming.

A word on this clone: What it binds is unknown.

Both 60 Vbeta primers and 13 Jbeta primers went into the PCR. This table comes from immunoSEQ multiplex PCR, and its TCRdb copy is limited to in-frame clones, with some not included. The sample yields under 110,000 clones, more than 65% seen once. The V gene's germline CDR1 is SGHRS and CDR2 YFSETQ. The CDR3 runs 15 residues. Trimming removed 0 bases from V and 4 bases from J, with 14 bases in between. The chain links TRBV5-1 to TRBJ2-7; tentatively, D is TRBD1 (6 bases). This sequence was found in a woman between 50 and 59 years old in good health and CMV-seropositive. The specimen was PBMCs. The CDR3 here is CASSLGGGYSYEQYF. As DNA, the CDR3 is TGCGCCAGCAGCTTGGGTGGGGGCTATTCTTACGAGCAGTACTTC. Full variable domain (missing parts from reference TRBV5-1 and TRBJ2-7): KAGVTQTPRYLIKTRGQQVTLSCSPISGHRSVSWYQQTPGQGLQFLFEYFSETQRNKGNFPGRFSGRQFSNSRSEMNVSTLELGDSALYLCASSLGGGYSYEQYFGPGTRLTVT.